This T cell receptor beta chain was sequenced during a study of blood T cell repertoires in COVID-19. The V gene's germline CDR1 is LNHDA and CDR2 SQIVND (reference sequence). The trim removed 2 bases at V and 6 bases at J, leaving 11 bases unmatched. The CDR3 has 16 amino acids. TCRdb keeps only in-frame clones here, not all; method: immunoSEQ multiplex PCR. Of about 11,000 clones listed, roughly 80% are singletons. The chain uses TRBV19 and TRBJ1-2; 8 nucleotides match TRBD1. Material for sequencing was peripheral blood. The receptor's source is a man in his 70s with active COVID-19. The CDR3 protein is CASSIYPSQGAHGYTF. CDR3 coding DNA: TGTGCCAGTAGTATATACCCCTCCCAGGGGGCGCATGGCTACACCTTC.